This T cell receptor (beta chain) was recorded in a study of tumor-infiltrating lymphocytes in primary liver carcinoma. Looking at the study overall: Staged T1-T3 N0M0, the tumors had sizes that ranged from roughly 4 to 10 cm across. In every tissue type, samples returned a similar yield of roughly 3.65 to 8 million productive TCRbeta reads.

CDR1 and CDR2 (germline): MNHEY, SVGEGT. The V end lost 4 bases, the J end lost 12 bases, and 19 bases lay between the germline ends. The CDR3 consists of 14 residues. Study results and caveats: Tumors reached a significantly greater top-250-clone fraction than blood did (p = 0.039).

The source of the blood RNA was unsorted whole blood, and germline DNA was extracted as well. Treatment-naive at the time, the patients had chronic HBV infection. With regard to this clonotype: Antigen unknown. This may be a read error: a much more frequent sequence differs by one nucleotide. The conserved phenylalanine or tryptophan normally closing the CDR3 is absent here, so this likely arose from a read error.

TCR beta cDNA was prepared out of roughly 450 ng total RNA by means of a constant-region primer. The TCR beta library was amplified through three nested multiplex PCR rounds in a modified ARM-PCR procedure. Both of the initial two PCR rounds ran for around 10 cycles and employed TRBV1-TRBV30 forward primers alongside a C-beta reverse primer. From the multiplex PCR reads, TCRdb called clonotypes with MiXCR, one entry per CDR3 protein. The repertoire consists of 250,000 to 400,000 distinct CDR3 sequences, with 55% to 65% occurring once and the leading ten covering approximately 9.4%. The V gene is TRBV6-2 or TRBV6-3, the J gene TRBJ2-1; D is ambiguous. The TCR originated in a man in his forties with primary liver carcinoma and hepatitis B virus infection. The sequenced material came from peripheral blood. CDR3: CASSFKVPGKGQFL. CDR3 sequence (DNA): TGTGCCAGCAGTTTCAAGGTTCCAGGCAAAGGGCAGTTCTTA.